The clone carrying this TCR beta chain was found a few times. CDR3 length equals 13 residues. After removal of 9 bases from V and 1 base from J, the junction contained 2 bases not matched to a gene. Looked up from germline, CDR1 is ENHRY and CDR2 is SYGVKD. These data come from a study of blood T cells in healthy people across ages. Background on the study: Template switching picked up about one barcoded beta molecule for each two T cells.

With a J-beta primer mix and a sample-barcoded 5' primer, a second PCR ran roughly 6 to 11 cycles. From the 5' RACE reads, TCRdb called clonotypes with MiXCR, one entry per CDR3 protein. The table has about 1.1 million distinct CDR3 sequences, more than 30% seen once; the top ten hold under 15%. The J gene is TRBJ2-7, the V gene TRBV10-3; TRBD1 aligns across 11 bases. This clonotype originated in a man aged 18 to 29 in good health. What was sequenced was blood. This chain's CDR3 is CAIGTGGSYEQYF. The CDR3 DNA follows: TGTGCCATTGGGACAGGGGGGTCCTACGAGCAGTACTTC.